These 23 T cell receptor beta chains originate from one sample sequenced in a study of shared clonotypes between healthy human individuals. Assay: immunoSEQ multiplex PCR; the TCRdb copy retains only in-frame clones and omits some. This table has 300,000 to 400,000 clones, about 74% appearing once. Sequences were obtained from memory CD4+ T cells sorted from blood. The subset here: CD45RA-negative fraction. The receptors shown here come from a man aged 30 to 45 in good health.

The chain has TRBV28 and TRBJ2-1; 11 bases line up with TRBD1. After removal of 8 bases from V and 11 bases from J, the junction contained 11 bases not matched to a gene. Per germline, CDR1 MDHEN and CDR2 SYDVKM. This CDR3 has 14 residues. CDR3 in DNA: TGTGCCAGCCGAGAAGGGACAGGGGGTTCAAAGCAGTTCTTC. Its translation is CASREGTGGSKQFF.

This chain links TRBV10-3 with TRBJ1-1, with 9 bases matching TRBD1. The CDR3 runs 13 residues. Germline V gives CDR1 ENHRY, CDR2 SYGVKD. The V segment lost 8 bases and the J segment 5 bases; nucleotides outside the gene matches: 6. In DNA form, the CDR3 reads TGTGCCATCTTGGGACAGGGAGGGACTGAAGCTTTCTTT. Its translation: CAILGQGGTEAFF.

CDR3 coding DNA: TGTGCCAGTATGCCCTCTCGAGCCCGCGTCGATAGTGAGCAGTTCTTC. Translated: CASMPSRARVDSEQFF. The rearrangement joins TRBV19 to TRBJ2-1, with no clear D. Germline V CDR1 and CDR2: LNHDA, SQIVND (reference sequence). The CDR3 totals 16 residues. Between the trimmed V and J ends, which lost 7 bases and 9 bases, there was a span of 25 bases.

Only a few counts were recorded for this clone. This rearrangement joins TRBV19 to TRBJ2-7, with D perhaps matching TRBD2 (6 bases). With 4 bases removed from V and 0 bases from J, the gap between germline ends came to 7 bases. CDR1 LNHDA and CDR2 SQIVND come from the germline V gene (reference sequence). The CDR3 runs to 13 residues. CDR3 DNA: TGTGCCAGTAGTAGGGGGGACTCCTACGAGCAGTACTTC. Amino acids: CASSRGDSYEQYF.

Comment on this clone: Additional DNA sequences in this sample encode the identical CDR3. This chain connects TRBV28 to TRBJ2-7; possibly TRBD1 for D (5 bases). Trimming took 5 bases from V and 1 from J, leaving 9 bases between them. CDR1 is MDHEN and CDR2 is SYDVKM in the germline V gene. The CDR3 consists of 13 residues. The CDR3 is CASSRGNSYEQYF. Written as DNA, the CDR3 is TGTGCCAGCAGTAGGGGCAATTCCTACGAGCAGTACTTC.

A few counts support this clone. This chain links TRBV2 with TRBJ1-4; D ambiguous. V was cut by 6 bases and J by 0 bases, with 8 bases left in between. This CDR3 is 14 amino acids long. Germline assignment: CDR1 SNHLY and CDR2 FYNNEI. The CDR3 protein is CASSKLATNEKLFF. The CDR3 DNA follows: TGTGCCAGCAGCAAGCTCGCAACTAATGAAAAACTGTTTTTT.

The rearrangement joins TRBV6-1 to TRBJ2-2; no clear D gene. Trimming cost V 1 base and J 5 bases, with 8 bases left between them. Looked up from germline, CDR1 is MNHNS and CDR2 is SASEGT. The CDR3 covers 14 residues. Here the CDR3 DNA reads TGTGCCAGCAGTGAAGTCGAGAGAACCGGGGAGCTGTTTTTT. Protein: CASSEVERTGELFF.

V and J are TRBV5-1 and TRBJ2-5; 9 bases are a match to TRBD1. The germline CDR1 and CDR2 sequences are SGHRS and YFSETQ. This CDR3 region has 14 residues. The ends lost 0 bases at V and 5 bases at J; junction bases unmatched: 2. The DNA for the CDR3 is TGCGCCAGCAGCTTGGCGACAGGGGGGGAGACCCAGTACTTC. Translated, it gives CASSLATGGETQYF. Based on the CDR3 plus reference TRBV5-1 and TRBJ2-5, the full variable domain is KAGVTQTPRYLIKTRGQQVTLSCSPISGHRSVSWYQQTPGQGLQFLFEYFSETQRNKGNFPGRFSGRQFSNSRSEMNVSTLELGDSALYLCASSLATGGETQYFGPGTRLLVL.

The chain uses TRBV6-1 and TRBJ2-2; a weak D match, TRBD2 (5 bases). The germline V and J ends were trimmed by 6 bases and 2 bases, with 13 bases remaining between them. Germline V gene sequence: CDR1 MNHNS, CDR2 SASEGT. There are 15 residues in the CDR3. CDR3: CASSGPLGNTGELFF. CDR3 DNA sequence: TGTGCCAGCAGCGGACCACTAGGAAACACCGGGGAGCTGTTTTTT.

CDR3 region: CASSLFTGELFF. The CDR3 DNA follows: TGTGCCAGCAGCCTCTTCACCGGGGAGCTGTTTTTT. The chain combines TRBV7-9 with TRBJ2-2; the D is unclear. CDR3 size: 12 residues. CDR1 is SEHNR, CDR2 FQNEAQ, per germline (reference sequence). V was cut by 5 bases and J by 4 bases, with 5 bases left in between.

This clone showed up many times. V is TRBV5-1 and J is TRBJ2-5, with a tentative D call TRBD1 (6 bases). The CDR3 extends over 12 amino acids. The germline V and J ends were trimmed by 5 bases and 1 base, with 6 bases remaining between them. CDR1 and CDR2 from the germline V gene are SGHRS and YFSETQ. The CDR3: CASRDSQETQYF. The CDR3 DNA sequence: TGCGCCAGCAGGGACAGCCAAGAGACCCAGTACTTC.

J is TRBJ2-2 and V is TRBV7-6; D remains ambiguous. There are 16 residues in the CDR3. Trimming took 5 bases from V and 6 from J, leaving 19 bases between them. Germline V gene lookup returns CDR1 SGHVS and CDR2 FNYEAQ. Written as DNA, the CDR3 is TGTGCCAGCAGCACCAGACCCCTCGCCTTAGCCGGGGAGCTGTTTTTT. Its protein is CASSTRPLALAGELFF.

The chain links TRBV10-3 to TRBJ2-1, with 10 bases identical to TRBD2. This CDR3 has 15 amino acids. V trimming: 10 bases; J trimming: 5 bases; junction bases outside the gene matches: 11. The germline V gene encodes CDR1 ENHRY and CDR2 SYGVKD. This CDR3 is CATNNLAGADNEQFF. CDR3 sequence (DNA): TGTGCCACCAATAACCTAGCGGGAGCAGACAATGAGCAGTTCTTC.

The gene calls are TRBV5-1 and TRBJ2-5; tentative D call: TRBD1 (6 bases). The CDR3 spans 15 residues. The germline gives CDR1 SGHRS, CDR2 YFSETQ. V shed 6 bases and J shed 3 bases, with 18 bases lying between them. Here the CDR3 DNA reads TGCGCCAGCACCTTACAGGGTCTGGGCGAAGAGACCCAGTACTTC. The encoded protein is CASTLQGLGEETQYF.

This chain links TRBV6-9 with TRBJ1-1; maybe TRBD1 (5 bases). Germline CDR1 reads MNHGY; CDR2 reads SVAAGI. The V gene lost 4 bases and the J gene lost 3 bases, with 9 bases spanning the gap. This CDR3 spans 13 amino acids. The CDR3 DNA reads as TGTGCCAGCAGTTCGACAGTTTACACTGAAGCTTTCTTT. This codes for CASSSTVYTEAFF.

In DNA form, the CDR3 reads TGTGCCTGGAGTGGGACTAGCGGGAGCTCCTACGAGCAGTACTTC. Translating it yields CAWSGTSGSSYEQYF. This rearrangement joins TRBV30 to TRBJ2-7; 13 bases map to TRBD2. The CDR3 is made up of 15 amino acids. With V trimmed by 1 base and J by 0 bases, 0 bases remained unmatched. Per germline, CDR1 GTSNPN and CDR2 SVGIG (reference sequence).

This chain connects TRBV5-1 to TRBJ2-1, with D unresolved. Trimming removed 3 bases at V and 8 bases at J, with 9 bases between. Germline CDR1 SGHRS, CDR2 YFSETQ. The CDR3 sequence is 12 residues long. CDR3 DNA: TGCGCCAGCAGCTGGGGTCGGGATGAGCAGTTCTTC. Its translation is CASSWGRDEQFF.

This rearrangement joins TRBV28 to TRBJ1-3, with 7 bases fitting TRBD1. The V and J ends lost 3 bases and 2 bases, in that order; junction bases with no gene match: 1. In germline, CDR1 is MDHEN, CDR2 SYDVKM. The CDR3 runs 14 residues. The CDR3 nucleotides read TGTGCCAGCAGTTTCGACAGGGCTGGAAACACCATATATTTT. Encoded protein: CASSFDRAGNTIYF.

J is TRBJ1-2 and V is TRBV2, with D possibly being TRBD1 (5 bases). V dropped 7 bases and J dropped 4 bases, with 19 bases sitting between them. Germline loops: CDR1 SNHLY, CDR2 FYNNEI. The CDR3 contains 15 residues. This chain's CDR3 is CASTPRGQGSYGYTF. DNA of the CDR3: TGTGCCAGCACGCCCCGGGGCCAGGGTTCCTATGGCTACACCTTC.

The rearrangement links TRBV28 to TRBJ2-2; 7 nucleotides match TRBD1. CDR3 length: 12 amino acids. Trimming at V came to 8 bases and at J to 12 bases, leaving 9 bases not matched to a gene. Germline V gene sequence: CDR1 MDHEN, CDR2 SYDVKM. CDR3 nucleotides: TGTGCCAGCTGGGAACAGGGGCGTCAGCTGTTTTTT. Translated, it gives CASWEQGRQLFF.

The CDR3 protein is CASKWGTGGEQYF. In DNA form, the CDR3 reads TGTGCCAGCAAGTGGGGAACGGGAGGCGAGCAGTACTTC. The chain recombines TRBV27 with TRBJ2-7; 7 bases agree with TRBD2. The germline CDR1 and CDR2 sequences are MNHEY and SMNVEV (reference sequence). CDR3 length equals 13 residues. V was pared by 7 bases and J by 6 bases, with 9 bases of the junction left unmatched.

The count of this clone is one. The genes are TRBV7-8 and TRBJ2-7, with 9 bases that match TRBD1. Germline lookup yields CDR1 SGHVS and CDR2 FQNEAQ. V was clipped by 2 bases and J by 5 bases; unmatched bases: 10. The CDR3 length is 16 residues. CDR3 amino acids: CASSLYSGQGSHEQYF. The CDR3, as DNA: TGTGCCAGCAGCTTATATTCCGGACAGGGGTCCCACGAGCAGTACTTC.

The V call is TRBV12-5, the J call TRBJ2-1, with D perhaps TRBD1 or TRBD2 (5 bases each). The germline V gene has CDR1 LGHNT and CDR2 FRNRAP. The CDR3 sequence is 14 residues long. V lost 7 bases and J lost 4, with 14 bases in between. CDR3 region: CASALRDGYNEQFF. Here the CDR3 DNA reads TGTGCTAGTGCTCTCCGGGACGGATACAATGAGCAGTTCTTC.